What follows are 5 T cell receptor beta chains derived from one specimen sequenced in a study of tumor and adjacent non-tumor tissue in lung cancer. This sample's RNA came from whole unsorted tissue. More than 3 cm separated this lung sample from the edge of the tumor. A modified ARM-PCR protocol with three rounds of nested PCR amplified TCRbeta. TCRdb passed the multiplex PCR reads through MiXCR, listing each CDR3 protein once. The top ten hold roughly a fifth of the sample, which has about 100,000 distinct CDR3 sequences, 65% seen once. Sequences were obtained from distant non-tumor lung tissue. These receptors originate from a man between 25 and 39 years old with non-small cell lung cancer.

Note on this clonotype: A much larger clone differs from this one at a single base, so this may be a read error. The gene calls are TRBV4-1 and TRBJ1-1; D is possibly TRBD1 (5 bases). The germline V gene encodes CDR1 MGHRA and CDR2 YSYEKL. The CDR3 has 18 amino acids. CDR3 bases: TGCGCCGGCAGCCAAGATTTTTACCCCCGCAGGGCGGGCACTGAAGCTTTCTTT. It specifies CAGSQDFYPRRAGTEAFF.

Regarding this clonotype: At one end, the junction sequence differs from germline, possibly due to a read error. The chain carries TRBV5-4 and TRBJ2-7; D not resolved. Germline CDR1 is SGHNT and CDR2 is YYREEE (reference sequence). This CDR3 is 14 amino acids long. CDR3 nucleotides: TGTGCCAACAGCCCTCAACCTCGACGGTTCGAGCAGTACTTC. This sequence encodes CANSPQPRRFEQYF.

Points on this clonotype: A read error may produce the germline difference seen at one junction end. The chain is built from TRBV20-1 and TRBJ2-7; D may be TRBD1 (5 bases). Germline CDR1 is DFQATT and CDR2 is SNEGSKA (reference sequence). The CDR3 consists of 14 residues. CDR3 nucleotides: TGCAGTGCTACCTCTTGTGTGGACACCTACGAGCGGTACTTC. This sequence encodes CSATSCVDTYERYF.

The sample holds many counts of this clonotype. V usage is TRBV4-1 and J usage is TRBJ2-7; D uncertain. V was trimmed by 6 bases and J by 0 bases, leaving 15 bases between them. CDR3 length: 15 residues. Germline V gene lookup returns CDR1 MGHRA and CDR2 YSYEKL. The CDR3 DNA is TGCGCCAGCAGTTCCGTTCTGGGGAACTCCTACGAGCAGTACTTC. Translated, it gives CASSSVLGNSYEQYF.

Note on this clonotype: At one end, the junction sequence differs from germline, possibly due to a read error. The chain is built from TRBV6-5 and TRBJ2-6, with 7 bases that match TRBD1. This CDR3 is 15 amino acids long. The germline V gene has CDR1 MNHEY and CDR2 SVGAGI. Written as DNA, the CDR3 is TGTGCCAGCAGACCCACAGGGGCTGGGGCCAACGCCCTGATTTTC. Translation: CASRPTGAGANALIF.